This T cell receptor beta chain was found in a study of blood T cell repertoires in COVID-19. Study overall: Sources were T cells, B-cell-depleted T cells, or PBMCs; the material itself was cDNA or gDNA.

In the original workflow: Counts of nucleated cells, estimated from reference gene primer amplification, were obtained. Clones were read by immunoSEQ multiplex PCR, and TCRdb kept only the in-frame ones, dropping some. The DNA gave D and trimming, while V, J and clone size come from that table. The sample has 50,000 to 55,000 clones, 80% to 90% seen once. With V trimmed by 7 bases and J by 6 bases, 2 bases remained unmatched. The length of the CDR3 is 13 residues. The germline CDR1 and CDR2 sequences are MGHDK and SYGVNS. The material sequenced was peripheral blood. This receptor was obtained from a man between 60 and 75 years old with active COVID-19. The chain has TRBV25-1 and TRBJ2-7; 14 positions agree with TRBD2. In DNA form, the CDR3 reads TGTGCCAGCACGGGACTAGCGGGAGTCGAGCAGTACTTC. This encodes CASTGLAGVEQYF.